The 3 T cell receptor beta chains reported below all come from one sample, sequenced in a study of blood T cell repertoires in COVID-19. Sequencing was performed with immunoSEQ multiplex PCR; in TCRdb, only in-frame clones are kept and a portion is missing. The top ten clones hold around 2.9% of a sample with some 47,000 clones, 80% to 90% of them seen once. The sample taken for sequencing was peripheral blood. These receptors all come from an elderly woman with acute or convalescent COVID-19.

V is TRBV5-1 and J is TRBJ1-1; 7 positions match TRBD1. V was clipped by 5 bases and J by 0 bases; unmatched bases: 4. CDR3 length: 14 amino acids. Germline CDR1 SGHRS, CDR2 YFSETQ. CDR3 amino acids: CASREGALNTEAFF. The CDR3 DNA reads TGCGCCAGCAGGGAGGGGGCACTGAACACTGAAGCTTTCTTT. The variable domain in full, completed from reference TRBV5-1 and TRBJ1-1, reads KAGVTQTPRYLIKTRGQQVTLSCSPISGHRSVSWYQQTPGQGLQFLFEYFSETQRNKGNFPGRFSGRQFSNSRSEMNVSTLELGDSALYLCASREGALNTEAFFGQGTRLTVV.

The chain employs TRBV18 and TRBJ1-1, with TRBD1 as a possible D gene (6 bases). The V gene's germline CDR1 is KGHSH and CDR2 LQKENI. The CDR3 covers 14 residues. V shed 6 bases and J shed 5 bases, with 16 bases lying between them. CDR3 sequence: CASSPGIGGTEAFF. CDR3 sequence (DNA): TGTGCCAGCTCTCCTGGGATAGGGGGAACTGAAGCTTTCTTT.

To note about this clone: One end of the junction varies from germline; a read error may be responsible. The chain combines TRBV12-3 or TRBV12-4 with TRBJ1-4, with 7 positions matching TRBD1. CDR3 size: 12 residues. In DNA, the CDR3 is TGTGCCAGCAGTACTCTGGGACAGCCAAATCTTTTT. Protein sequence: CASSTLGQPNLF.